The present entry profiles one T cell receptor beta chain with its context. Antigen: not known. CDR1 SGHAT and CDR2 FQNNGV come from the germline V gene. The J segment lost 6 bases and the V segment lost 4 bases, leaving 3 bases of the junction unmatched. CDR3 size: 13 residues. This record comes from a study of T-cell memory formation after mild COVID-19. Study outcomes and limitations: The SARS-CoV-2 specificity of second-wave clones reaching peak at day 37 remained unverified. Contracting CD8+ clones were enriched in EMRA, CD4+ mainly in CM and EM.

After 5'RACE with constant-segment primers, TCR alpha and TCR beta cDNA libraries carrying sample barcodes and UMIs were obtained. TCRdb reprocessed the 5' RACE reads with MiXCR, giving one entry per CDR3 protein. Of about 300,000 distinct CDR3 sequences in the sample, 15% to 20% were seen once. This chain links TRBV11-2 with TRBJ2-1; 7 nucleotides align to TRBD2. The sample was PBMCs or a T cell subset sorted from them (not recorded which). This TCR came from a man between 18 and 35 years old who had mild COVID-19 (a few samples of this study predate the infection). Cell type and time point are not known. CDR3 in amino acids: CASSSGLLNEQFF. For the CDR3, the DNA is TGTGCCAGCAGCTCGGGACTACTCAATGAGCAGTTCTTC.